A single sample is the source of the 23 T cell receptor beta chains below, sequenced in a study of T cell repertoires in cytomegalovirus infection. TCRdb independently ran MiXCR on the reads; one entry per CDR3 protein. The sample carries roughly 280,000 distinct CDR3 sequences, approximately 9.1% recorded once. Sequenced sample: PBMCs. These receptors came from a human donor in good health (CMV status not recorded). Some clones in this sample may be carry-over from other donors' samples.

This clonotype was seen many times. This chain connects TRBV29-1 to TRBJ1-1; 9 nucleotides line up with TRBD1. Germline V gene sequence: CDR1 SQVTM, CDR2 ANQGSEA. This CDR3 comprises 14 residues. Germline trimming cut 7 bases from V and 0 bases from J; bases unmatched to any gene: 6. CDR3 in DNA: TGCAGCGGGATGGACAGGGGACTGAACACTGAAGCTTTCTTT. The encoded protein is CSGMDRGLNTEAFF.

This clonotype occurred once. An end of the junction does not agree with germline; a read error may underlie this. The V gene is TRBV5-1, the J gene TRBJ2-7; 8 nucleotides align to TRBD1. This CDR3 has 16 residues. CDR1 is SGHRS and CDR2 is YFSETQ in the germline V gene. The DNA for the CDR3 is TGCGCCAACAGCTTGGAGGAAGGGACAGGAAATTACGAGCAGTACTTC. It codes for CANSLEEGTGNYEQYF.

This chain links TRBV28 with TRBJ1-2; no clear D. V was clipped by 5 bases and J by 4 bases, with 17 bases between them. The CDR3 totals 15 residues. Germline CDR1 MDHEN, CDR2 SYDVKM. The CDR3 DNA reads as TGTGCCAGCAGTGTTACACCCTCGGAGCTCTATGGCTACACCTTC. Its translation is CASSVTPSELYGYTF.

The chain joins TRBV19 to TRBJ2-7; 7 bases match TRBD1. Germline lookup yields CDR1 LNHDA and CDR2 SQIVND (reference sequence). Trimming removed 6 bases from V and 7 bases from J; junction bases left unmatched: 12. The CDR3 totals 14 residues. CDR3 residues: CASSTRDSTGEQYF. The CDR3, as DNA: TGTGCCAGTAGCACAAGGGACAGTACGGGGGAGCAGTACTTC.

This clonotype has ten or more counts. The V and J genes are TRBV7-9 and TRBJ2-1; no firm D call. The CDR3 runs 11 residues. CDR1 is SEHNR, CDR2 FQNEAQ, per germline (reference sequence). V was pared by 3 bases and J by 8 bases, with 5 bases between. The CDR3 region has the DNA TGTGCCAGCAGCTTTTCTCATGAGCAGTTCTTC. This translates into CASSFSHEQFF.

This clonotype was seen more than once but under ten times. The chain is built from TRBV19 and TRBJ1-3; a weak D match, TRBD1 (6 bases). Germline V CDR1 and CDR2: LNHDA, SQIVND (reference sequence). This CDR3 has 14 residues. The ends were cut back, 7 bases at V and 7 bases at J, with 17 bases in the middle. Here the CDR3 reads CASTSQVGQNTIYF. The CDR3 DNA follows: TGTGCCAGTACCTCACAGGTCGGACAGAACACCATATATTTT. The variable domain in full, completed from reference TRBV19 and TRBJ1-3, reads DGGITQSPKYLFRKEGQNVTLSCEQNLNHDAMYWYRQDPGQGLRLIYYSQIVNDFQKGDIAEGYSVSREKKESFPLTVTSAQKNPTAFYLCASTSQVGQNTIYFGEGSWLTVV.

This clonotype has only a few counts. The chain has TRBV9 and TRBJ2-6, with D possibly matching TRBD2 (6 bases). Trimming took 0 bases from V and 0 from J, leaving 16 bases between them. The CDR3 runs to 19 residues. The germline V gene has CDR1 SGDLS and CDR2 YYNGEE. DNA of the CDR3: TGTGCCAGCAGCGTAGCTACGGACCGGGGAGGCTCTGGGGCCAACGTCCTGACTTTC. Translated, it gives CASSVATDRGGSGANVLTF.

V usage is TRBV27 and J usage is TRBJ2-7; D is unclear. Germline lookup yields CDR1 MNHEY and CDR2 SMNVEV (reference sequence). V was pared by 4 bases and J by 2 bases, with 9 bases between. The CDR3 sequence is 13 residues long. The CDR3 is CASSSRRTYEQYF. CDR3 nucleotide sequence: TGTGCCAGCAGTTCGAGACGGACCTACGAGCAGTACTTC.

This clonotype has only a few counts. The J gene is TRBJ2-5, the V gene TRBV27; maybe TRBD2 (6 bases). CDR3 length equals 15 residues. Looked up from germline, CDR1 is MNHEY and CDR2 is SMNVEV (reference sequence). Trimming took off 2 bases at V and 2 bases at J, with 12 bases between the two ends. The CDR3 bases are TGTGCCAGCAGTTTAAGTACAGGACTACAAGAGACCCAGTACTTC. Its translation is CASSLSTGLQETQYF.

The chain uses TRBV2 and TRBJ2-2, with D possibly being TRBD2 (5 bases). This CDR3 is 15 amino acids long. Trimming left V 4 bases short and J 4 bases short, with 13 bases between. The germline gives CDR1 SNHLY, CDR2 FYNNEI. CDR3 in DNA: TGTGCCAGCAGTGCTTCCCCAGGAGGCACCGGGGAGCTGTTTTTT. This codes for CASSASPGGTGELFF.

This clonotype was observed a handful of times. V is TRBV12-3 or TRBV12-4 and J is TRBJ1-1; TRBD1 matches 7 bases. The CDR3 is 13 amino acids. With V trimmed by 6 bases and J by 4 bases, 5 bases remained unmatched. The CDR3 here is CASSPRQGTEAFF. CDR3 bases: TGTGCCAGCAGCCCAAGACAGGGCACTGAAGCTTTCTTT.

The table lists this clonotype with many counts. The chain combines TRBV7-9 with TRBJ1-1; no firm D call. Germline V gene sequence: CDR1 SEHNR, CDR2 FQNEAQ (reference sequence). This CDR3 has 15 amino acids. V lost 5 bases and J lost 1, with 14 bases in between. The chain's CDR3 is CASSPHHSSNTEAFF. The CDR3 DNA reads as TGTGCCAGCAGCCCCCATCACAGCTCGAACACTGAAGCTTTCTTT.

This clonotype occurred many times. This chain uses TRBV7-2 with TRBJ1-2; TRBD1 aligns across 7 bases. The CDR3 sequence is 15 residues long. After removal of 6 bases from V and 2 bases from J, the junction contained 9 bases not matched to a gene. The germline CDR1 and CDR2 sequences are SGHTA and FQGNSA. The CDR3, as DNA: TGTGCCAGCAGATCGGCGGGACAGACGAACTATGGCTACACCTTC. Amino acids: CASRSAGQTNYGYTF.

This clonotype was observed a few times. The rearrangement uses TRBV20-1 and TRBJ2-7, with 13 bases fitting TRBD2. Germline V gene data show CDR1 as DFQATT and CDR2 as SNEGSKA (reference sequence). J lost 2 bases, V lost 3 bases, and 4 bases had no gene match. The CDR3 sequence is 15 residues long. The CDR3 protein is CSARGLAGPTYEQYF. CDR3 sequence (DNA): TGCAGTGCTAGGGGACTAGCGGGACCCACCTACGAGCAGTACTTC.

This clonotype was picked up many times. This chain connects TRBV7-2 to TRBJ2-2; 8 bases fit TRBD1. V was clipped by 4 bases and J by 7 bases; unmatched bases: 5. The length of the CDR3 is 14 residues. CDR1 and CDR2 from the germline V gene are SGHTA and FQGNSA. The CDR3: CASSSQGAHGELFF. The CDR3, as DNA: TGTGCCAGCAGCTCTCAGGGGGCCCACGGGGAGCTGTTTTTT. Full variable domain (rest looked up from reference TRBV7-2 and TRBJ2-2): GAGVSQSPSNKVTEKGKDVELRCDPISGHTALYWYRQSLGQGLEFLIYFQGNSAPDKSGLPSDRFSAERTGGSVSTLTIQRTQQEDSAVYLCASSSQGAHGELFFGEGSRLTVL.

This clonotype was seen a handful of times. The chain joins TRBV11-2 to TRBJ2-3, with TRBD2 matching over 10 bases. V gave up 6 bases and J gave up 5 bases; unmatched junction bases: 8. The CDR3 covers 15 residues. Germline-derived CDR1 and CDR2 are SGHAT and FQNNGV. DNA for the CDR3: TGTGCCAGCAGTATTCTAGCGGGAGTGGAAGATACGCAGTATTTT. Amino acid sequence: CASSILAGVEDTQYF.

The rearrangement uses TRBV5-1 and TRBJ2-2, with no clear D. CDR1 is SGHRS, CDR2 YFSETQ, per germline. Deletions cut 5 bases from V and 6 bases from J, with 5 bases between. The CDR3 runs 11 residues. The CDR3, as DNA: TGCGCCAGCAGTGAGTCCGGGGAGCTGTTTTTT. Translated: CASSESGELFF.

This clonotype has at least ten counts. The V and J genes are TRBV28 and TRBJ1-3; D unclear. V was shortened by 5 bases and J by 3 bases, with 5 bases between the two germline ends. The CDR3 runs 12 residues. Germline CDR1 is MDHEN and CDR2 is SYDVKM. CDR3 DNA sequence: TGTGCCAGCAGTGTCGTTGGAAACACCATATATTTT. It translates to CASSVVGNTIYF.

The rearrangement uses TRBV12-3 or TRBV12-4 and TRBJ2-5; D perhaps matches TRBD2 (5 bases). The CDR3 loop spans 15 amino acids. V lost 1 base and J lost 1, with 10 bases in between. The CDR3 sequence is CASSLGRATQETQYF. The CDR3 DNA reads as TGTGCCAGCAGTTTAGGGCGGGCTACCCAAGAGACCCAGTACTTC.

This clonotype was counted ten times or more. CDR3 in DNA: TGTGCCAGCAGCCGCCAGGCTCTGAACACTGAAGCTTTCTTT. This codes for CASSRQALNTEAFF. The genes are TRBV7-2 and TRBJ1-1; D ambiguous. Trimming cost V 5 bases and J 0 bases, with 10 bases left between them. The CDR3 contains 14 residues. Per germline, CDR1 SGHTA and CDR2 FQGNSA.

This clonotype showed up many times. V gene TRBV7-2 combines with J gene TRBJ1-1; D uncertain. V lost 5 bases and J lost 1, with 5 bases in between. The CDR3 extends over 12 amino acids. CDR1 SGHTA and CDR2 FQGNSA come from the germline V gene. CDR3 loop: CASSRKNTEAFF. CDR3 in DNA: TGTGCCAGCAGCCGGAAGAACACTGAAGCTTTCTTT.

The V call is TRBV7-2, the J call TRBJ2-5; 13 nucleotides match TRBD2. V shed 5 bases, J shed 2 bases, and the junction held 5 bases outside the gene matches. The CDR3 runs 16 residues. Germline V gene lookup returns CDR1 SGHTA and CDR2 FQGNSA. In nucleotides, the CDR3 is TGTGCCAGCAGCAAGCAACTAGCGGGGGGGCAAGAGACCCAGTACTTC. Translated: CASSKQLAGGQETQYF. The full variable domain, in which reference TRBV7-2 and TRBJ2-5 provide the parts outside the CDR3, is GAGVSQSPSNKVTEKGKDVELRCDPISGHTALYWYRQSLGQGLEFLIYFQGNSAPDKSGLPSDRFSAERTGGSVSTLTIQRTQQEDSAVYLCASSKQLAGGQETQYFGPGTRLLVL.

The V and J genes are TRBV19 and TRBJ1-5; TRBD1 matches 9 bases. V lost 8 bases, J lost 4 bases, and 15 bases stayed unmatched. Germline V lookup: CDR1 LNHDA, CDR2 SQIVND (reference sequence). The CDR3 runs 17 residues. CDR3 sequence: CASRGQGLQFLNQPQHF. In DNA form, the CDR3 reads TGTGCCAGTCGGGGACAGGGTCTTCAGTTTCTAAATCAGCCCCAGCATTTT.